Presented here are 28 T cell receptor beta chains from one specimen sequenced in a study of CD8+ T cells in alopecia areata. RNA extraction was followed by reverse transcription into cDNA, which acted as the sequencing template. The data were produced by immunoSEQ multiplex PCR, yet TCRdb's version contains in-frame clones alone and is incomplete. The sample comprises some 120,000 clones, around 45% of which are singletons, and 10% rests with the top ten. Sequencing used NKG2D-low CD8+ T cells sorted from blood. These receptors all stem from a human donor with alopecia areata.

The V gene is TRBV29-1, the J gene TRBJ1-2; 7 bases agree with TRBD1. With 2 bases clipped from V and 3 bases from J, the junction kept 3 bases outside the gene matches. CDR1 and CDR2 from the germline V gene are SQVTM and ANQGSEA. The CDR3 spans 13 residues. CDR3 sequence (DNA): TGCAGCGTTGAAACAGGGGTGGACTATGGCTACACCTTC. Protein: CSVETGVDYGYTF.

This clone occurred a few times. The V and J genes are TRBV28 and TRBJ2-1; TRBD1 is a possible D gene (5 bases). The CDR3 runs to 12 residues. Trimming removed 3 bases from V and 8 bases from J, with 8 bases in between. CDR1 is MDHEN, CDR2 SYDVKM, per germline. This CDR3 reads CASSFQGDEQFF. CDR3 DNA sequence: TGTGCCAGCAGTTTCCAGGGCGATGAGCAGTTCTTC.

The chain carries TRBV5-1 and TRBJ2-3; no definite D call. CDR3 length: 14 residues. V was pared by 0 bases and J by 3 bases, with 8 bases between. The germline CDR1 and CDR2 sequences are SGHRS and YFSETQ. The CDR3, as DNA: TGCGCCAGCAGCTTGGTATCTTTAACAGATACGCAGTATTTT. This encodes CASSLVSLTDTQYF.

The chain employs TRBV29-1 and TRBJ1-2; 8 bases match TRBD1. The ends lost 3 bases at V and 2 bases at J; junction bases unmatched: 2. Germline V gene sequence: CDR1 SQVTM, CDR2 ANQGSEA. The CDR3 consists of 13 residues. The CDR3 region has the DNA TGCAGCGTTGAGACAGGGGACAACTATGGCTACACCTTC. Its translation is CSVETGDNYGYTF.

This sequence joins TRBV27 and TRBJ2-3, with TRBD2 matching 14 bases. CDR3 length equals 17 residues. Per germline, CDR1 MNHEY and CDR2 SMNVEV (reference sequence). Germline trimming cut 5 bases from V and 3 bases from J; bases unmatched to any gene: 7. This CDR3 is CASSSPGTSGSTDTQYF. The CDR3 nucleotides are TGTGCCAGCAGTAGTCCCGGGACTAGCGGGAGTACAGATACGCAGTATTTT.

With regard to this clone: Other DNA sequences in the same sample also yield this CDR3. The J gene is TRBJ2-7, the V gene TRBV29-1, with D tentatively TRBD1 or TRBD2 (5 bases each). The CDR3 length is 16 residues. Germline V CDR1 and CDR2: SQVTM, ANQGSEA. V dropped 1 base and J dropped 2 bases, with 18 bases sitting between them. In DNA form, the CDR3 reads TGCAGCGTTGAAGTGACCGGGACGGTTGTAACCTACGAGCAGTACTTC. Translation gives CSVEVTGTVVTYEQYF.

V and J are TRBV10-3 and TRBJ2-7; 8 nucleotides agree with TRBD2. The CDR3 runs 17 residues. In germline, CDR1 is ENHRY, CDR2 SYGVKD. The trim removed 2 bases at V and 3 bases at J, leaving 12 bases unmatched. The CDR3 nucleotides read TGTGCCATCAGTGAGACGGGTCGTGGTAGCGGGGACTACGAGCAGTACTTC. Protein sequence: CAISETGRGSGDYEQYF.

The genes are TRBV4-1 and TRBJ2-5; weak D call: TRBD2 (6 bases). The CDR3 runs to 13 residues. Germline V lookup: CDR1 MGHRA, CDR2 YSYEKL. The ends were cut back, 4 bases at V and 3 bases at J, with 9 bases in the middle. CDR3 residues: CASSRRREETQYF. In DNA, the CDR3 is TGCGCCAGCAGCCGTCGGAGGGAAGAGACCCAGTACTTC.

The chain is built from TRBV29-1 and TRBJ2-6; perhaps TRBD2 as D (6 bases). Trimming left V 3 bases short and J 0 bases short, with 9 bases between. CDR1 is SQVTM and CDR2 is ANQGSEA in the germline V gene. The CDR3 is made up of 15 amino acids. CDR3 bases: TGCAGCGTTGAGGAGGGGTTCTCTGGGGCCAACGTCCTGACTTTC. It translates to CSVEEGFSGANVLTF.

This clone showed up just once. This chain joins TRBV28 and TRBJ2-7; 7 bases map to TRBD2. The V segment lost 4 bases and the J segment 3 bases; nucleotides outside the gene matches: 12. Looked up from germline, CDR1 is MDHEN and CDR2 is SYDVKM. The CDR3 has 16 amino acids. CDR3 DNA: TGTGCCAGCAGTTCACTCGGGGGGACTAACCTCTACGAGCAGTACTTC. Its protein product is CASSSLGGTNLYEQYF.

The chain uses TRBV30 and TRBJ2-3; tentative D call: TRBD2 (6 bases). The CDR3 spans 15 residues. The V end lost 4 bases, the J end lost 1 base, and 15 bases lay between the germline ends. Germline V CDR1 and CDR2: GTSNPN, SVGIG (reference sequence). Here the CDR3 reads CAWTPLGGGTDTQYF. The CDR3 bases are TGTGCCTGGACCCCTCTGGGGGGAGGCACAGATACGCAGTATTTT.

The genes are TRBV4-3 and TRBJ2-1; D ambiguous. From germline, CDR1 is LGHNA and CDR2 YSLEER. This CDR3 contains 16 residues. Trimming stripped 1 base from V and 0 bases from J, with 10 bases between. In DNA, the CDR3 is TGCGCCAGCAGCCAAGTCGCCGCGAGCTCCTACAATGAGCAGTTCTTC. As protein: CASSQVAASSYNEQFF.

CDR3 protein: CAWQGQGTGELFF. CDR3 bases: TGTGCCTGGCAAGGACAGGGAACCGGGGAGCTGTTTTTT. This chain links TRBV30 with TRBJ2-2, with 8 bases identical to TRBD1. The CDR3 extends over 13 amino acids. The ends lost 5 bases at V and 5 bases at J; junction bases unmatched: 4. Germline V lookup: CDR1 GTSNPN, CDR2 SVGIG (reference sequence).

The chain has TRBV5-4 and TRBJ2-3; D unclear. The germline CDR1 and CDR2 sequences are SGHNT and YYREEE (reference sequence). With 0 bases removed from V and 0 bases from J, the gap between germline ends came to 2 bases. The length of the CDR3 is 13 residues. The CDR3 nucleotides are TGTGCCAGCAGCTTGGACAGCACAGATACGCAGTATTTT. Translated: CASSLDSTDTQYF. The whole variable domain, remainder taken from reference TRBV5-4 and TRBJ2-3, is ETGVTQSPTHLIKTRGQQVTLRCSSQSGHNTVSWYQQALGQGPQFIFQYYREEENGRGNFPPRFSGLQFPNYSSELNVNALELDDSALYLCASSLDSTDTQYFGPGTRLTVL.

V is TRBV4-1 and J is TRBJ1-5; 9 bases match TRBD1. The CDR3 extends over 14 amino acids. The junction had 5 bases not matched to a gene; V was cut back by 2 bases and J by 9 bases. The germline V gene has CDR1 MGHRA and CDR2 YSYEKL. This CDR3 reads CASSQSTGGWPQHF. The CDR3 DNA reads TGCGCCAGCAGCCAAAGTACAGGGGGCTGGCCCCAGCATTTT.

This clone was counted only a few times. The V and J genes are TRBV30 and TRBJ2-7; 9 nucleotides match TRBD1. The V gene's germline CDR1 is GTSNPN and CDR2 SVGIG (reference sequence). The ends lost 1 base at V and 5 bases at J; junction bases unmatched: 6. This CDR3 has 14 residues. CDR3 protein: CAWSAGTGRHEQYF. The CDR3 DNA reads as TGTGCCTGGAGTGCCGGGACAGGGCGCCACGAGCAGTACTTC. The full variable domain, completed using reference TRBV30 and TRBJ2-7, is SQTIHQWPATLVQPVGSPLSLECTVEGTSNPNLYWYRQAAGRGLQLLFYSVGIGQISSEVPQNLSASRPQDRQFILSSKKLLLSDSGFYLCAWSAGTGRHEQYFGPGTRLTVT.

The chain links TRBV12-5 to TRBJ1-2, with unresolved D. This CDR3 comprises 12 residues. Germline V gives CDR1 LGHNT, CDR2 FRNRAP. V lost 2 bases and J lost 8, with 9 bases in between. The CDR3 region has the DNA TGTGCTAGTGGTTTGATGGGTCGGGGCTACACCTTC. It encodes CASGLMGRGYTF.

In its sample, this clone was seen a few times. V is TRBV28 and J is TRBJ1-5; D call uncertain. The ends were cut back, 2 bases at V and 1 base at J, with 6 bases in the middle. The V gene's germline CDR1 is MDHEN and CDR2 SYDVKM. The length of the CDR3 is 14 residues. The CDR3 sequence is CASSLQISNQPQHF. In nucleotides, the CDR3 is TGTGCCAGCAGTTTACAGATAAGCAATCAGCCCCAGCATTTT.

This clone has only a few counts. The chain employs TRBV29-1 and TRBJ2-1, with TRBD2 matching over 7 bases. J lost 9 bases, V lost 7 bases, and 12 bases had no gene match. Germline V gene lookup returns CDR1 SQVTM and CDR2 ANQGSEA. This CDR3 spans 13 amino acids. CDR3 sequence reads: CSDMAGEWGEQFF. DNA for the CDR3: TGCAGCGACATGGCGGGAGAATGGGGTGAGCAGTTCTTC.

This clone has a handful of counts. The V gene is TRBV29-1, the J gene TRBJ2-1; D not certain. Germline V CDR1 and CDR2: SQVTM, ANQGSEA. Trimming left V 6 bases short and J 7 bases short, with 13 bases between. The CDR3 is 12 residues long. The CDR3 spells CSVPAAPNEQFF. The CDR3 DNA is TGCAGCGTCCCCGCCGCTCCTAATGAGCAGTTCTTC.

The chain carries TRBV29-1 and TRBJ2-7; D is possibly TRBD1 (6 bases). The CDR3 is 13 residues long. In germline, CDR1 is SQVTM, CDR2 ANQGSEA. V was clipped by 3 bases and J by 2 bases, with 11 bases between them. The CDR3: CSVDGQTPYEQYF. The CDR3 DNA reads TGCAGCGTTGACGGACAGACCCCCTACGAGCAGTACTTC.

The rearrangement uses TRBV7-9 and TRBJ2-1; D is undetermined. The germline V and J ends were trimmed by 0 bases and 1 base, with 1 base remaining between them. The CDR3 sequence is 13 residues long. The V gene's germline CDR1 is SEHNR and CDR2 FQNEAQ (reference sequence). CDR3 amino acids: CASSLASYNEQFF. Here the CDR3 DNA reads TGTGCCAGCAGCTTAGCGTCCTACAATGAGCAGTTCTTC. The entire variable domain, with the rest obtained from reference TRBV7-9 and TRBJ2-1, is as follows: DTGVSQNPRHKITKRGQNVTFRCDPISEHNRLYWYRQTLGQGPEFLTYFQNEAQLEKSRLLSDRFSAERPKGSFSTLEIQRTEQGDSAMYLCASSLASYNEQFFGPGTRLTVL.

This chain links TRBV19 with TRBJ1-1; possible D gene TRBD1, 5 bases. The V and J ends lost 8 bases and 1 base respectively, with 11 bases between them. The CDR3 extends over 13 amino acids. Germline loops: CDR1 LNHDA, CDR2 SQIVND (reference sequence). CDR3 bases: TGTGCCAGTGGGCAGGGCACGAACACTGAAGCTTTCTTT. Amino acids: CASGQGTNTEAFF.

This CDR3 is CASSFLLAVEQFF. The CDR3 DNA follows: TGTGCCAGCAGCTTTCTTCTAGCAGTTGAGCAGTTCTTC. The chain recombines TRBV5-4 with TRBJ2-1; D may be TRBD2 (5 bases). The V end lost 2 bases, the J end lost 9 bases, and 12 bases lay between the germline ends. Germline V CDR1 and CDR2: SGHNT, YYREEE (reference sequence). The CDR3 sequence is 13 residues long.

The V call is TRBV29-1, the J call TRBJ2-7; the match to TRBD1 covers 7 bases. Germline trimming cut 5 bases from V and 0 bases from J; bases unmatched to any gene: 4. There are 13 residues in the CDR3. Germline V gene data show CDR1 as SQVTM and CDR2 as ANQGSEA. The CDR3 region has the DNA TGCAGCGTTCCCCAGGGGGACTCCTACGAGCAGTACTTC. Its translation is CSVPQGDSYEQYF.

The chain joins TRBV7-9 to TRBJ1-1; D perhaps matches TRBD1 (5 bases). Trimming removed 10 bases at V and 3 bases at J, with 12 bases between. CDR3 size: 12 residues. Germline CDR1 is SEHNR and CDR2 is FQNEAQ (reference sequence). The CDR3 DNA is TGTGCCACCTCGTCGGGGGACACTGAAGCTTTCTTT. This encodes CATSSGDTEAFF.

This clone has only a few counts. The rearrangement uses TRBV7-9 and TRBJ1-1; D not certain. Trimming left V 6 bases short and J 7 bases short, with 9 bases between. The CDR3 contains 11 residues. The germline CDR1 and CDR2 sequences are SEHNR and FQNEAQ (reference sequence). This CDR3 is CASRTGHEAFF. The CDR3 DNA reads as TGTGCCAGCAGAACCGGTCATGAAGCTTTCTTT.

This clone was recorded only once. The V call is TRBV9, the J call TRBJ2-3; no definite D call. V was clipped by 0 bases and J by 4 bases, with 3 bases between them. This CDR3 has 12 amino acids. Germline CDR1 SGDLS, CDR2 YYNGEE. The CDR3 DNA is TGTGCCAGCAGCGTAGGCTCAGATACGCAGTATTTT. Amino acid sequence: CASSVGSDTQYF.